This entry concerns a single T cell receptor (beta chain). This CDR3 comprises 15 residues. V lost 3 bases and J lost 2; bases outside the gene matches: 7. Germline V gene data show CDR1 as SGHRS and CDR2 as YFSETQ. The data stem from a study of blood T cell repertoires in COVID-19. Authors' analysis steps: Quantification of nucleated cells was approximated via reference gene primer amplification. Method: immunoSEQ multiplex PCR; TCRdb's copy keeps in-frame clones and lacks some. V, J and clone size are taken as reported in that table, and D and trimming were inferred from the DNA itself. This sample carries about 60,000 clones, approximately 90% of them seen once, and the ten largest clones take 10%.

The chain couples TRBV5-1 to TRBJ1-1; the match to TRBD1 covers 7 bases. This sequence was found in a human donor with acute or convalescent COVID-19. The donor label of this sample is uncertain. Specimen: peripheral blood. DNA of the CDR3: TGCGCCAGCAGCTCCCTTGACAGGGTAAACACTGAAGCTTTCTTT. Its translation is CASSSLDRVNTEAFF. Together with reference TRBV5-1 and TRBJ1-1, the CDR3 gives the full variable domain: KAGVTQTPRYLIKTRGQQVTLSCSPISGHRSVSWYQQTPGQGLQFLFEYFSETQRNKGNFPGRFSGRQFSNSRSEMNVSTLELGDSALYLCASSSLDRVNTEAFFGQGTRLTVV.